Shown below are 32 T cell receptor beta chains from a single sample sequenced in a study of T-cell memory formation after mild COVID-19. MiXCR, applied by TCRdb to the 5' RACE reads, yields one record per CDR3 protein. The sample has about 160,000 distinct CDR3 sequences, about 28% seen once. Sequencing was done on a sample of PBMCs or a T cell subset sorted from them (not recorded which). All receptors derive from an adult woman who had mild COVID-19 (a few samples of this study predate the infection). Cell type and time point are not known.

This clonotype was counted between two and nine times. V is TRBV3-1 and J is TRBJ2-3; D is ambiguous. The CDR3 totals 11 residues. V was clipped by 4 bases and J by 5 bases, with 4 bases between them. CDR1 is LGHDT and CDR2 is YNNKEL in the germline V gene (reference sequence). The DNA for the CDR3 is TGTGCCAGCAGCCTTCAAGATACGCAGTATTTT. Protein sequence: CASSLQDTQYF.

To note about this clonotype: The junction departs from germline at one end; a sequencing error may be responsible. The CDR3 sequence is CASSGGKRGNAINF. CDR3 DNA sequence: TGTGCCAGCAGCGGAGGAAAACGTGGAAATGCAATTAACTTT. The chain links TRBV9 to TRBJ2-3; D unclear. Germline V gene lookup returns CDR1 SGDLS and CDR2 YYNGEE. This CDR3 is built from 14 residues.

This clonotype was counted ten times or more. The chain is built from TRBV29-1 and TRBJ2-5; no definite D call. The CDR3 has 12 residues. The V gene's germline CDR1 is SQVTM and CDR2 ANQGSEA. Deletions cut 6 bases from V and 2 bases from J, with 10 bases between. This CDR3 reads CSVAKGQETQYF. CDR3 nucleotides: TGCAGCGTGGCTAAGGGACAAGAGACCCAGTACTTC.

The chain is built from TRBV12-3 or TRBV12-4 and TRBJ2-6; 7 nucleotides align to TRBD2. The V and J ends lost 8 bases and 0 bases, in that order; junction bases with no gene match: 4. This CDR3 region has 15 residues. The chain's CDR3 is CASRGGGSGANVLTF. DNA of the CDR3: TGTGCCAGCCGGGGCGGGGGCTCTGGGGCCAACGTCCTGACTTTC.

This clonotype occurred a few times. The CDR3 DNA reads as TGCGCCAGCAGTCCCAGACCAGCCCAAGAGACCCAGTACTTC. This sequence encodes CASSPRPAQETQYF. The V gene is TRBV5-1, the J gene TRBJ2-5; D is ambiguous. The CDR3 is 14 residues long. Germline V gene lookup returns CDR1 SGHRS and CDR2 YFSETQ. The V gene lost 5 bases and the J gene lost 1 base, with 12 bases spanning the gap.

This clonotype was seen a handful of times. This CDR3 is CASSRDYYEQYF. As DNA, the CDR3 is TGTGCCAGCAGCCGGGACTACTACGAGCAGTACTTC. The chain uses TRBV7-9 and TRBJ2-7; 7 bases line up with TRBD2. The germline V gene has CDR1 SEHNR and CDR2 FQNEAQ (reference sequence). The CDR3 consists of 12 residues. V was pared by 5 bases and J by 3 bases, with 1 base of the junction left unmatched. The whole variable domain, filled in from reference TRBV7-9 and TRBJ2-7, reads DTGVSQNPRHKITKRGQNVTFRCDPISEHNRLYWYRQTLGQGPEFLTYFQNEAQLEKSRLLSDRFSAERPKGSFSTLEIQRTEQGDSAMYLCASSRDYYEQYFGPGTRLTVT.

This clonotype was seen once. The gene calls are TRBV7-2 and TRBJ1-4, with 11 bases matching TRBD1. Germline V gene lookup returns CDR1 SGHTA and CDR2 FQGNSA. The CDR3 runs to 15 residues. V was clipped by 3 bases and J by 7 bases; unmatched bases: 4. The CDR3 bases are TGTGCCAGCAGCTTCCGGACAGGGGGCGGTGAAAAACTGTTTTTT. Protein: CASSFRTGGGEKLFF.

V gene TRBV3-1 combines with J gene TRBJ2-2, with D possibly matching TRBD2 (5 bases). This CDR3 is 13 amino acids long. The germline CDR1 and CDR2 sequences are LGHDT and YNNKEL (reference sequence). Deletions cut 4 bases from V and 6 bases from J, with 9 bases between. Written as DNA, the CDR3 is TGTGCCAGCAGCCGAGGGCACCCCGGGGAGCTGTTTTTT. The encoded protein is CASSRGHPGELFF.

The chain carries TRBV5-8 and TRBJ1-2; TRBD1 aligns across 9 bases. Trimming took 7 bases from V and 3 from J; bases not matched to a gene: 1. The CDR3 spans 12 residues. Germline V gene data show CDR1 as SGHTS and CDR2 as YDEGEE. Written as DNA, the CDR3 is TGTGCCAGCGGGACAGGGCACTATGGCTACACCTTC. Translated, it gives CASGTGHYGYTF. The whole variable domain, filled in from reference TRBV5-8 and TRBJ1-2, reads EAGVTQSPTHLIKTRGQQATLRCSPISGHTSVYWYQQALGLGLQFLLWYDEGEERNRGNFPPRFSGRQFPNYSSELNVNALELEDSALYLCASGTGHYGYTFGSGTRLTVV.

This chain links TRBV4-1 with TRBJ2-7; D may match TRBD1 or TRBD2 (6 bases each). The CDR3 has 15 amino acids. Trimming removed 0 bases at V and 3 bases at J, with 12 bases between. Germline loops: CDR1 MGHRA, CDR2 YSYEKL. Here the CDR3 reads CASSQESGGYYEQYF. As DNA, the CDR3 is TGCGCCAGCAGCCAAGAGTCCGGGGGCTACTACGAGCAGTACTTC.

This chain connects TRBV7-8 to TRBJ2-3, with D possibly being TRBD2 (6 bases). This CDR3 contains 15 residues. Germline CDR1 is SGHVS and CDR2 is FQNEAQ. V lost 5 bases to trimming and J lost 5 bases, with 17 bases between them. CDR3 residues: CASSPMGGRRDTQYF. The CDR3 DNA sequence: TGTGCCAGCAGCCCCATGGGGGGACGAAGAGATACGCAGTATTTT. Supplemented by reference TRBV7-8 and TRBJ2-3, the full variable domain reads GAGVSQSPRYKVAKRGQDVALRCDPISGHVSLFWYQQALGQGPEFLTYFQNEAQLDKSGLPSDRFFAERPEGSVSTLKIQRTQQEDSAVYLCASSPMGGRRDTQYFGPGTRLTVL.

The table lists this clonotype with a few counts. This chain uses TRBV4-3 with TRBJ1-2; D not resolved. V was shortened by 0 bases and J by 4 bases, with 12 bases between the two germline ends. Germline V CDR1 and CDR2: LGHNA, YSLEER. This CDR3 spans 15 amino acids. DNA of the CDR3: TGCGCCAGCAGCCAAGATCCAAGGGAACCCTATGGCTACACCTTC. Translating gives CASSQDPREPYGYTF.

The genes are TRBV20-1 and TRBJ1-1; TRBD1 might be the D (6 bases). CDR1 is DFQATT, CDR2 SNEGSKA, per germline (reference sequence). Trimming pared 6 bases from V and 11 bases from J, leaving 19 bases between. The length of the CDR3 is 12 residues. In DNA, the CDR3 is TGCAGTGCACAAGAAGACAGGTTTATCGCTTTCTTT. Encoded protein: CSAQEDRFIAFF.

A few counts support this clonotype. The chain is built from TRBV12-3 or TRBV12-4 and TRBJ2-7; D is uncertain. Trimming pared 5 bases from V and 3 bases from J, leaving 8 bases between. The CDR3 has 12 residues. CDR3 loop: CASSPAVYEQYF. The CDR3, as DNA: TGTGCCAGCAGTCCGGCCGTCTACGAGCAGTACTTC.

CDR3 loop: CASSVPLPGETQYF. Written as DNA, the CDR3 is TGTGCCAGCAGCGTGCCACTCCCGGGAGAGACCCAGTACTTC. The chain couples TRBV9 to TRBJ2-5; D is ambiguous. The V end lost 2 bases, the J end lost 4 bases, and 12 bases lay between the germline ends. The CDR3 extends over 14 amino acids. Germline lookup yields CDR1 SGDLS and CDR2 YYNGEE.

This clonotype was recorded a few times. The CDR3 DNA sequence: TGTGCCAGCAGCCAGTGGAGAGAGCAGTACTTC. It codes for CASSQWREQYF. The rearrangement uses TRBV7-2 and TRBJ2-7; D unresolved. V gave up 5 bases and J gave up 7 bases, with 9 bases separating them. The CDR3 has 11 residues. Germline CDR1 SGHTA, CDR2 FQGNSA.

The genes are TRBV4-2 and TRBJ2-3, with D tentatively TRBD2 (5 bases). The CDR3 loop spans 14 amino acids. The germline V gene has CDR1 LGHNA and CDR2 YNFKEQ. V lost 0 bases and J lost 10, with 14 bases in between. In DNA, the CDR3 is TGTGCCAGCAGCCAAGATGTTAGGCTAGCTGCGCAGTATTTT. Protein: CASSQDVRLAAQYF.

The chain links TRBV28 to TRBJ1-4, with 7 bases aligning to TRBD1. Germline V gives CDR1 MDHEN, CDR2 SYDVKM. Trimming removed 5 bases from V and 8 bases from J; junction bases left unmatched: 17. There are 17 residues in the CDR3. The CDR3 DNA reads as TGTGCCAGCAGTCCCACCCGACAGGGCGCGAGGAGAGAAAAACTGTTTTTT. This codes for CASSPTRQGARREKLFF.

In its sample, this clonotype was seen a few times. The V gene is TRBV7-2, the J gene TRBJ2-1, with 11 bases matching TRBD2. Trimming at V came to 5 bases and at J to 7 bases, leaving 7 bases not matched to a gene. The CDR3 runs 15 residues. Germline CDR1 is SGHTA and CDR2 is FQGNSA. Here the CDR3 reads CASSGGLAASNEQFF. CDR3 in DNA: TGTGCCAGCAGCGGGGGACTAGCGGCCTCAAATGAGCAGTTCTTC. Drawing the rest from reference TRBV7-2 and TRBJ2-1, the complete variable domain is GAGVSQSPSNKVTEKGKDVELRCDPISGHTALYWYRQSLGQGLEFLIYFQGNSAPDKSGLPSDRFSAERTGGSVSTLTIQRTQQEDSAVYLCASSGGLAASNEQFFGPGTRLTVL.

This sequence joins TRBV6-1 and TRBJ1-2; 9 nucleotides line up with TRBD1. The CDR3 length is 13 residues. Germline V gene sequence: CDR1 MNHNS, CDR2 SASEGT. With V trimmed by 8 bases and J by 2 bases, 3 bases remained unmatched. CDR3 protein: CASGGTGNYGYTF. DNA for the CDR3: TGTGCCAGCGGGGGGACAGGGAACTATGGCTACACCTTC.

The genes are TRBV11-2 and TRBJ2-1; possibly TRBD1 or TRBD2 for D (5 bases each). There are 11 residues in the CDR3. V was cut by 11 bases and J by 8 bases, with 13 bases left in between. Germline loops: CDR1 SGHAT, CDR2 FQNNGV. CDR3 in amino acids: CAGGTWDEQFF. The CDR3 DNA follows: TGTGCCGGGGGTACATGGGATGAGCAGTTCTTC.

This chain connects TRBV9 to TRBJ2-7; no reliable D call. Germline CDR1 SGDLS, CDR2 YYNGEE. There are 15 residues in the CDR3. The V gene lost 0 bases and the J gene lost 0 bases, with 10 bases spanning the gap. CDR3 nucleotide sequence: TGTGCCAGCAGCGTAGAGGCGCGATCCTCCTACGAGCAGTACTTC. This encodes CASSVEARSSYEQYF.

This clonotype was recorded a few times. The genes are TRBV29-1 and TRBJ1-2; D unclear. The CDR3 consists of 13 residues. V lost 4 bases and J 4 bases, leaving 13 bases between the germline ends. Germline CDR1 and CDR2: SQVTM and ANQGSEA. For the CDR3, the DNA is TGCAGCGTTGTACACTCTATACCCTATGGCTACACCTTC. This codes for CSVVHSIPYGYTF.

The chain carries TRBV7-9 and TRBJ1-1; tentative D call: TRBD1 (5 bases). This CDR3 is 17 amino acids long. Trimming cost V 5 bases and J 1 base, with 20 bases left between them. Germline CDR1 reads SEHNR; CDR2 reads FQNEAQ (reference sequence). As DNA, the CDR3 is TGTGCCAGCAGCCCAACCCTGACAGCCCCCTGGAACACTGAAGCTTTCTTT. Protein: CASSPTLTAPWNTEAFF.

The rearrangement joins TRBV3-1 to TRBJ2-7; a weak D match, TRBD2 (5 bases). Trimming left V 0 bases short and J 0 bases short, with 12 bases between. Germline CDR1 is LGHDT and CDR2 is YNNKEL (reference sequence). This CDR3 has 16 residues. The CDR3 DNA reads TGTGCCAGCAGCCAAGATCTTATGGGGAGCTCCTACGAGCAGTACTTC. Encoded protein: CASSQDLMGSSYEQYF.

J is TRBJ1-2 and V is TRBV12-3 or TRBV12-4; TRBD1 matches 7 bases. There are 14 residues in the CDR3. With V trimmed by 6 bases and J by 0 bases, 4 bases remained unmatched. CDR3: CASSSGTANYGYTF. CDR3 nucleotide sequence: TGTGCCAGCAGCTCCGGGACAGCTAACTATGGCTACACCTTC.

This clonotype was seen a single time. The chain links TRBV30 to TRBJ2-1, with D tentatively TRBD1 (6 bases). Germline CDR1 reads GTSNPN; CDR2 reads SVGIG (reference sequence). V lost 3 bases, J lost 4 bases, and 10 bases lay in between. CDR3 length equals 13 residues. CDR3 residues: CAWSGQNYNEQFF. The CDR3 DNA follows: TGTGCCTGGAGCGGACAGAATTACAATGAGCAGTTCTTC.

This chain's CDR3 is CASSFGAGETQYF. The CDR3 DNA follows: TGTGCCAGCAGTTTCGGAGCGGGAGAGACCCAGTACTTC. The chain joins TRBV28 to TRBJ2-5, with D perhaps matching TRBD2 (6 bases). The CDR3 has 13 residues. Looked up from germline, CDR1 is MDHEN and CDR2 is SYDVKM. V lost 3 bases, J lost 4 bases, and 9 bases lay in between.

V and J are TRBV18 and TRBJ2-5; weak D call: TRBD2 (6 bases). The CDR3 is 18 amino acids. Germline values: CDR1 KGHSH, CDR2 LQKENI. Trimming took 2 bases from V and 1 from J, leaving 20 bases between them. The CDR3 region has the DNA TGTGCCAGCTCACCATTTTTGCAGGGAGGAAGGACCCAAGAGACCCAGTACTTC. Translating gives CASSPFLQGGRTQETQYF.

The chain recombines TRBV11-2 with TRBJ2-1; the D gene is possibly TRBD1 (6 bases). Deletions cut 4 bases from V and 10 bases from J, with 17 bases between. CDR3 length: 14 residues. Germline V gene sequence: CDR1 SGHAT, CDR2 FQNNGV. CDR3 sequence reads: CASSSDRSRGEQFF. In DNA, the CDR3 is TGTGCCAGCAGCTCCGACCGCTCCAGGGGAGAGCAGTTCTTC. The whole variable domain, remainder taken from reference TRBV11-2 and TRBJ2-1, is EAGVAQSPRYKIIEKRQSVAFWCNPISGHATLYWYQQILGQGPKLLIQFQNNGVVDDSQLPKDRFSAERLKGVDSTLKIQPAKLEDSAVYLCASSSDRSRGEQFFGPGTRLTVL.

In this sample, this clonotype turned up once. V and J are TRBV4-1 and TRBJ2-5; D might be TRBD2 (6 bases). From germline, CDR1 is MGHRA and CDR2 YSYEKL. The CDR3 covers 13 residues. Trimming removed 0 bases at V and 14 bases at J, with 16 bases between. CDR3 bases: TGCGCCAGCAGCCAAGATCTCGGCTCCGGGGGTTACTTC. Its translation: CASSQDLGSGGYF.

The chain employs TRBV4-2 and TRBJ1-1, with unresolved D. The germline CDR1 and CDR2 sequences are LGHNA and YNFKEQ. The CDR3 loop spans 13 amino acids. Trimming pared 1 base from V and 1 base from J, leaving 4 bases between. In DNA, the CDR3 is TGTGCCAGCAGCCAAGGACGGAACACTGAAGCTTTCTTT. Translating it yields CASSQGRNTEAFF.